One and the same sample provided the 32 T cell receptor delta chains below, sequenced in a study of delta chains in infants with herpesvirus infections. PBMC RNA was reverse transcribed using gamma-chain- and delta-chain-specific primers. With CATT, TCRdb re-called clones from the RT-PCR reads. The sample has about 3,300 delta-chain clones, 32% seen once. The specimen was peripheral blood, collected at time point 3 of longitudinal follow-up. These receptors were obtained from a human donor who was a Ugandan infant, either HIV-exposed or HIV-unexposed (not recorded which).

V and J are TRDV2 and TRDJ3, with 13 bases fitting TRDD3. The CDR3 spans 21 residues. J was trimmed by 1 base and V by 2 bases; bases with no gene match: 10. CDR1 is GEAIGNYY, CDR2 EKD, per germline. CDR3: CACDNAETGGYGSWDTRQMFF. The CDR3, as DNA: TGTGCCTGTGACAACGCGGAAACTGGGGGATACGGGTCCTGGGACACCCGACAGATGTTTTTC.

The rearrangement joins TRDV2 to TRDJ2; possibly TRDD3 for D (6 bases). The V gene lost 3 bases and the J gene lost 6 bases, with 10 bases spanning the gap. This CDR3 is 13 amino acids long. In germline, CDR1 is GEAIGNYY, CDR2 EKD. As DNA, the CDR3 is TGTGCCTGTGACGGGATAGGGGCAGCACAACTCTTCTTT. Protein: CACDGIGAAQLFF.

This clone is judged large. This chain uses TRDV1 with TRDJ1; 10 bases match TRDD3. There are 22 residues in the CDR3. The junction had 24 bases not matched to a gene; V was cut back by 5 bases and J by 0 bases. The germline V gene has CDR1 TSWWSYY and CDR2 QGS. CDR3 DNA: TGTGCTCTTGGGTTCTCGGCCTCCTCCTTACTGGGGGATGGGGGGGACACCGATAAACTCATCTTT. This sequence encodes CALGFSASSLLGDGGDTDKLIF.

On this clone: A much larger clone is a single base away; this may be a read error. This chain connects TRDV1 to TRDJ1; the match to TRDD3 covers 13 bases. The CDR3 is 20 amino acids. The V gene's germline CDR1 is TSWWSYY and CDR2 QGS. V dropped 3 bases and J dropped 3; count of bases not matched to a gene: 16. CDR3 sequence: CALGELTLPTGGYEPDKLIF. The CDR3 DNA reads TGTGCTCTTGGGGAGCTCACTCTTCCTACTGGGGGATACGAGCCCGATAAACTCATCTTT.

The V and J genes are TRDV1 and TRDJ1; 9 positions match TRDD3. The junction had 18 bases not matched to a gene; V was cut back by 1 base and J by 0 bases. Germline V gene data show CDR1 as TSWWSYY and CDR2 as QGS. This CDR3 has 21 amino acids. The CDR3, as DNA: TGTGCTCTTGGGGAACAACTACCCCGATGGGGGATATGGGCTTACACCGATAAACTCATCTTT. This gives the protein CALGEQLPRWGIWAYTDKLIF.

The rearrangement joins TRDV1 to TRDJ1, with a tentative D call TRDD3 (6 bases). Germline lookup yields CDR1 TSWWSYY and CDR2 QGS. V shed 9 bases and J shed 1 base, with 15 bases lying between them. The length of the CDR3 is 14 residues. CDR3 sequence: CALVRIPLTDKLIF. CDR3 coding DNA: TGTGCTCTCGTGAGGATACCCCTCACCGATAAACTCATCTTT.

Judged by abundance, this clone is medium-sized. The chain employs TRDV2 and TRDJ2; TRDD3 aligns across 8 bases. The length of the CDR3 is 21 residues. Germline-derived CDR1 and CDR2 are GEAIGNYY and EKD. V gave up 4 bases and J gave up 0 bases; unmatched junction bases: 21. Here the CDR3 reads CACDTSVLGVTYFALTAQLFF. The CDR3 DNA follows: TGTGCCTGTGATACCTCGGTACTGGGGGTCACTTACTTCGCTTTGACAGCACAACTCTTCTTT.

The V call is TRDV1, the J call TRDJ1; either TRDD2 or TRDD3 may fit D (7 bases each). This CDR3 comprises 23 residues. Germline V gives CDR1 TSWWSYY, CDR2 QGS. Trimming shortened V by 3 bases and J by 0 bases, and 35 bases separated the two germline ends. The CDR3 nucleotides are TGTGCTCTTGGGGACAAATTCCTACCCCCATACTGGGGCATTAGGGGGTACACCGATAAACTCATCTTT. This codes for CALGDKFLPPYWGIRGYTDKLIF.

The chain carries TRDV2 and TRDJ1, with D possibly being TRDD3 (6 bases). CDR1 and CDR2 from the germline V gene are GEAIGNYY and EKD. The CDR3 has 14 amino acids. V was shortened by 0 bases and J by 2 bases, with 9 bases between the two germline ends. The CDR3 sequence is CACDTVGGTDKLIF. CDR3 nucleotide sequence: TGTGCCTGTGACACCGTGGGGGGGACCGATAAACTCATCTTT.

As regards this clone: This may be a read error, as it is one base from a much larger clone. This rearrangement joins TRDV2 to TRDJ3, with D unresolved. The CDR3 is 18 amino acids. V lost 0 bases and J lost 0, with 11 bases in between. Germline V lookup: CDR1 GEAIGNYY, CDR2 EKD. CDR3 in DNA: TGTGCCTGTGACACCCTAATGAACCTCTCCTGGGACACCCGACAGATGTTTTTC. Protein: CACDTLMNLSWDTRQMFF.

The rearrangement uses TRDV1 and TRDJ1; 8 bases are a match to TRDD3. The germline CDR1 and CDR2 sequences are TSWWSYY and QGS. With 1 base clipped from V and 0 bases from J, the junction kept 10 bases outside the gene matches. CDR3 size: 18 residues. CDR3 sequence reads: CALGEQVLLGVYTDKLIF. The CDR3 DNA follows: TGTGCTCTTGGGGAACAAGTCCTACTGGGGGTCTACACCGATAAACTCATCTTT.

The rearrangement joins TRDV1 to TRDJ1; 9 bases match TRDD2. This CDR3 region has 17 residues. With V trimmed by 0 bases and J by 3 bases, 8 bases remained unmatched. Germline-derived CDR1 and CDR2 are TSWWSYY and QGS. The CDR3 sequence: CALGELLPTAGSDKLIF. Written as DNA, the CDR3 is TGTGCTCTTGGGGAACTCCTTCCTACGGCTGGGTCCGATAAACTCATCTTT.

There are a few counts of this clone. This rearrangement joins TRDV2 to TRDJ1; 10 bases match TRDD3. The ends lost 3 bases at V and 0 bases at J; junction bases unmatched: 12. This CDR3 has 18 amino acids. Looked up from germline, CDR1 is GEAIGNYY and CDR2 is EKD. For the CDR3, the DNA is TGTGCCTGTGACCCCACAGTGGGGGATACCTGGGACACCGATAAACTCATCTTT. Translation gives CACDPTVGDTWDTDKLIF.

The rearrangement links TRDV1 to TRDJ1; 7 bases agree with TRDD3. The junction had 15 bases not matched to a gene; V was cut back by 5 bases and J by 0 bases. Per the germline V gene, CDR1 is TSWWSYY and CDR2 is QGS. The CDR3 spans 18 residues. CDR3 residues: CALGNGGGGRPYTDKLIF. The CDR3 nucleotides read TGTGCTCTTGGGAACGGAGGTGGGGGACGCCCTTACACCGATAAACTCATCTTT.

The CDR3 loop is CACDTVGDTATDKLIF. Here the CDR3 DNA reads TGTGCCTGTGACACGGTGGGGGATACCGCCACCGATAAACTCATCTTT. The chain recombines TRDV2 with TRDJ1; 10 nucleotides line up with TRDD3. The V and J ends lost 1 base and 1 base, in that order; junction bases with no gene match: 5. This CDR3 region has 16 residues. CDR1 is GEAIGNYY and CDR2 is EKD in the germline V gene.

The sample holds one count of this clone. This clone may be a read error of a much larger clone one base away. The same CDR3 is also encoded by other DNA sequences in this sample. The gene calls are TRDV3 and TRDJ2; TRDD3 aligns across 12 bases. Looked up from germline, CDR1 is TVYSNPD and CDR2 is GDNSRS (reference sequence). The CDR3 runs to 18 residues. CDR3 loop: CAFPAFLFSLGDTAQLFF. The DNA for the CDR3 is TGTGCCTTCCCGGCCTTCCTATTTTCACTGGGGGATACAGCCCAACTCTTCTTT.

CDR3 sequence (DNA): TGTGCCTGTGACACCGTTGTCCCGAGCTCCTGGGACACCCGACAGATGTTTTTC. Translation: CACDTVVPSSWDTRQMFF. The chain links TRDV2 to TRDJ3; D is uncertain. Trimming took 0 bases from V and 0 from J, leaving 11 bases between them. The CDR3 extends over 18 amino acids. Germline values: CDR1 GEAIGNYY, CDR2 EKD.

The chain combines TRDV1 with TRDJ3; perhaps TRDD3 as D (6 bases). With 4 bases removed from V and 0 bases from J, the gap between germline ends came to 22 bases. Germline CDR1 TSWWSYY, CDR2 QGS. The CDR3 extends over 21 amino acids. The CDR3 DNA is TGTGCTCTTGGGGTGGGGCGCCTCATTCGGGGGAGCTCCTGGGACACCCGACAGATGTTTTTC. Translation gives CALGVGRLIRGSSWDTRQMFF.

This clone was counted between two and nine times. The rearrangement links TRDV1 to TRDJ1, with D unresolved. Trimming left V 6 bases short and J 0 bases short, with 23 bases between. Per germline, CDR1 TSWWSYY and CDR2 QGS. The CDR3 is 18 amino acids. This CDR3 reads CALGQISQAPLYTDKLIF. As DNA, the CDR3 is TGTGCTCTTGGACAAATTAGTCAGGCGCCCCTGTACACCGATAAACTCATCTTT.

This clone turned up a few times. The chain carries TRDV1 and TRDJ2; 12 bases agree with TRDD3. Germline trimming cut 2 bases from V and 7 bases from J; bases unmatched to any gene: 29. Germline V CDR1 and CDR2: TSWWSYY, QGS. This CDR3 contains 24 residues. The CDR3 sequence is CALGENFLPFCTGGYKSGRAQLFF. In DNA form, the CDR3 reads TGTGCTCTTGGGGAAAACTTCCTCCCGTTCTGTACTGGGGGATACAAGTCGGGTAGAGCACAACTCTTCTTT.

This clone is medium-sized (0.01 to 0.1%). Other DNA sequences in this sample translate to the same CDR3. This sequence joins TRDV2 and TRDJ3; 8 bases agree with TRDD3. The CDR3 extends over 18 amino acids. From germline, CDR1 is GEAIGNYY and CDR2 EKD. Germline trimming cut 0 bases from V and 0 bases from J; bases unmatched to any gene: 3. The CDR3 DNA follows: TGTGCCTGTGACACCGCTGGGGGAAGCTCCTGGGACACCCGACAGATGTTTTTC. It encodes CACDTAGGSSWDTRQMFF.

This clone rates as medium-sized. Distinct nucleotide sequences in the sample also encode this CDR3. The rearrangement joins TRDV1 to TRDJ1; a possible D gene is TRDD2 (9 bases). Germline CDR1 TSWWSYY, CDR2 QGS. The V end lost 0 bases, the J end lost 0 bases, and 35 bases lay between the germline ends. The length of the CDR3 is 24 residues. As DNA, the CDR3 is TGTGCTCTTGGGGAACTAGGTTCCCCTTCCTACAACTGGGGGTCGGTGTTGTACACCGATAAACTCATCTTT. It yields the protein CALGELGSPSYNWGSVLYTDKLIF.

Concerning this clone: Since a much larger clone is just one base distant, this may be a read error. The sample has other DNA sequences that encode this CDR3 too. The chain is built from TRDV2 and TRDJ3; weak D call: TRDD3 (5 bases). This CDR3 has 18 amino acids. Looked up from germline, CDR1 is GEAIGNYY and CDR2 is EKD. V was cut by 0 bases and J by 0 bases, with 11 bases left in between. CDR3 bases: TGTGCCTGTGACACCTGGGGACCTAGCTCCTGGGACACCCGACAGATGTTTTTC. Its translation is CACDTWGPSSWDTRQMFF.

By sample fraction, this clone is medium-sized. The chain joins TRDV2 to TRDJ1; 13 bases line up with TRDD3. Per germline, CDR1 GEAIGNYY and CDR2 EKD. There are 21 residues in the CDR3. V shed 0 bases, J shed 7 bases, and the junction held 22 bases outside the gene matches. Here the CDR3 reads CACDTRPQLLRRLGDTTKLIF. CDR3 nucleotides: TGTGCCTGTGACACCAGGCCACAACTCCTACGTCGACTGGGGGATACGACTAAACTCATCTTT.

This clone appeared a few times. The chain's CDR3 is CALEGRRLWGIPYTDKLIF. The CDR3 region has the DNA TGTGCTCTTGAAGGCCGCCGGCTCTGGGGGATCCCTTACACCGATAAACTCATCTTT. The rearrangement links TRDV1 to TRDJ1; 9 bases are a match to TRDD3. This CDR3 spans 19 amino acids. Trimming at V came to 7 bases and at J to 0 bases, leaving 18 bases not matched to a gene. Germline CDR1 is TSWWSYY and CDR2 is QGS.

Concerning this clone: At the DNA level, this CDR3 is encoded by other sequences in the same sample as well. V is TRDV1 and J is TRDJ3; D may be TRDD2 (6 bases). The CDR3 loop spans 22 amino acids. The germline gives CDR1 TSWWSYY, CDR2 QGS. Trimming took 1 base from V and 0 from J, leaving 22 bases between them. The CDR3 DNA follows: TGTGCTCTTGGGGAACGGCCTTCCCTCCTTAATGGGAGCTCCTGGGACACCCGACAGATGTTTTTC. Its protein product is CALGERPSLLNGSSWDTRQMFF.

This clone was seen a single time. The CDR3 is CALGGASAAFLSSWGIGDPLPPDKLIF. CDR3 nucleotides: TGTGCTCTTGGGGGGGCTTCAGCGGCCTTCCTTTCTTCTTGGGGGATAGGTGATCCGCTCCCTCCCGATAAACTCATCTTT. The chain links TRDV1 to TRDJ1; TRDD3 matches at 9 bases. The trim removed 4 bases at V and 3 bases at J, leaving 42 bases unmatched. This CDR3 region has 27 residues. The germline CDR1 and CDR2 sequences are TSWWSYY and QGS.

About this clone itself: A much larger clone lies a single base off, so this may be a read error. The V call is TRDV2, the J call TRDJ2, with TRDD3 matching over 9 bases. CDR3 length equals 16 residues. Germline CDR1 reads GEAIGNYY; CDR2 reads EKD. V gave up 0 bases and J gave up 7 bases; unmatched junction bases: 8. CDR3 nucleotide sequence: TGTGCCTGTGACACCATTGGGGATACGCGGGGAGCACAACTCTTCTTT. The encoded protein is CACDTIGDTRGAQLFF.

This clone appeared once. Given a much more abundant clone one base away, this may be a read error. The chain is built from TRDV2 and TRDJ3, with 8 positions matching TRDD3. Germline V CDR1 and CDR2: GEAIGNYY, EKD. This CDR3 contains 18 residues. CDR3 nucleotides: TGTGCCTGTGACACCGGCTGGGGGAGCTCCTGGGACACCCGAAAGATGTTTTTC. The encoded protein is CACDTGWGSSWDTRKMFF.

This clone was detected only a few times. The chain has TRDV2 and TRDJ3, with TRDD3 identical over 8 bases. The V gene's germline CDR1 is GEAIGNYY and CDR2 EKD. J was trimmed by 0 bases and V by 4 bases; bases with no gene match: 4. The CDR3 has 17 amino acids. CDR3 in amino acids: CACEAWGSSWDTRQMFF. The CDR3, as DNA: TGTGCCTGTGAAGCCTGGGGGAGCTCCTGGGACACCCGACAGATGTTTTTC.

J is TRDJ1 and V is TRDV1; 10 bases line up with TRDD3. Germline loops: CDR1 TSWWSYY, CDR2 QGS. With V trimmed by 3 bases and J by 0 bases, 31 bases remained unmatched. The CDR3 runs to 25 residues. CDR3 sequence: CALGDPLLIRTGGLDKGLYTDKLIF. CDR3 coding DNA: TGTGCTCTTGGGGATCCTCTCTTAATTCGTACTGGGGGATTGGATAAAGGATTGTACACCGATAAACTCATCTTT.

This chain links TRDV1 with TRDJ1; TRDD3 is a possible D gene (5 bases). Germline-derived CDR1 and CDR2 are TSWWSYY and QGS. Trimming stripped 1 base from V and 0 bases from J, with 15 bases between. This CDR3 has 17 amino acids. The CDR3 here is CALGEPPGGGYTDKLIF. DNA of the CDR3: TGTGCTCTTGGGGAACCGCCCGGGGGGGGGTACACCGATAAACTCATCTTT.